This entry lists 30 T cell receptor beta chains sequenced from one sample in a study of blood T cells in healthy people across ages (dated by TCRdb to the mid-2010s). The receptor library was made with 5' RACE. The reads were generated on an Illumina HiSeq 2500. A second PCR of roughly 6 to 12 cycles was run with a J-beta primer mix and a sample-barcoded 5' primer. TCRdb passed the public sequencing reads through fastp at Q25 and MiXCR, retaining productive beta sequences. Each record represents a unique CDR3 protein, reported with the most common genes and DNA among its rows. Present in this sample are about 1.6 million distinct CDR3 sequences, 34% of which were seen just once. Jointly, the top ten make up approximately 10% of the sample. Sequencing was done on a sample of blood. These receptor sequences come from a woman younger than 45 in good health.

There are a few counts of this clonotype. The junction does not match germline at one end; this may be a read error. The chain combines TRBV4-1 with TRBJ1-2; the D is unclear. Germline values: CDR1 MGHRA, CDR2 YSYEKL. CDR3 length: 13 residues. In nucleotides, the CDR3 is TGCGCCAGCAGCCACCTCCGGGCTCGCGGCTGCACCTTC. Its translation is CASSHLRARGCTF.

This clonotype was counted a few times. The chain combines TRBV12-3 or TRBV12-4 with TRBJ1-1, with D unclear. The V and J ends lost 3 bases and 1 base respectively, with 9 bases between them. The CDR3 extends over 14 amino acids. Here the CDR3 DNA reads TGTGCCAGCAGTTTCCCCCCGGGGAACACTGAAGCTTTCTTT. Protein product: CASSFPPGNTEAFF.

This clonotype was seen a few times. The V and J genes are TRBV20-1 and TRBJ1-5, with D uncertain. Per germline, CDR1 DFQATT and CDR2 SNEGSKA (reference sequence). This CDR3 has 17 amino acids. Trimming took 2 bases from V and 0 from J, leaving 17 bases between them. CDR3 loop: CSARLSEIDYSNQPQHF. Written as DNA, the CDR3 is TGCAGTGCTAGACTATCCGAAATCGACTATAGCAATCAGCCCCAGCATTTT.

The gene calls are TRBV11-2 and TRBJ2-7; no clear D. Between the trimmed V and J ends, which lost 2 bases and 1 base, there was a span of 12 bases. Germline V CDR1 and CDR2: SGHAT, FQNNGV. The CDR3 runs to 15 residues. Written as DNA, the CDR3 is TGTGCCAGCAGCTTATCTTTACGGAGATCCTACGAGCAGTACTTC. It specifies CASSLSLRRSYEQYF.

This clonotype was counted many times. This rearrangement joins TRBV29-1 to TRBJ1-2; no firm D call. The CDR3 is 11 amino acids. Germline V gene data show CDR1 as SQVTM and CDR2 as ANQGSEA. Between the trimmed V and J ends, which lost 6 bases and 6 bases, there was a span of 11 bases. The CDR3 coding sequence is TGCAGCGTCCCGACCCCCAATGGCTACACCTTC. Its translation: CSVPTPNGYTF.

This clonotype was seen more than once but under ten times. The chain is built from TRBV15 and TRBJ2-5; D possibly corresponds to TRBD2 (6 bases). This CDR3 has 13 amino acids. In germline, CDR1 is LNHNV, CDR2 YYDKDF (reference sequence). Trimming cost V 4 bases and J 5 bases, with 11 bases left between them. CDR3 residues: CATSTAGSETQYF. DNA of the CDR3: TGTGCCACCAGCACTGCGGGAAGCGAGACCCAGTACTTC.

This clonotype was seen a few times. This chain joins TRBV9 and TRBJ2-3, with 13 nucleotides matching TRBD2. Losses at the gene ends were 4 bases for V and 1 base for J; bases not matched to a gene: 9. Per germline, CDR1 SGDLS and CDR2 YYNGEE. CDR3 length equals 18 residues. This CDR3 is CASSPRLAGGLGTDTQYF. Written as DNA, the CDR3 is TGTGCCAGCAGCCCCCGACTAGCGGGGGGTTTGGGCACAGATACGCAGTATTTT.

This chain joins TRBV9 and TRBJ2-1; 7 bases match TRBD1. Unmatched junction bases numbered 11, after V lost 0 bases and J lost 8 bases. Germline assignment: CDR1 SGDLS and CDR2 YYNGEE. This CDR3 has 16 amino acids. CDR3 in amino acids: CASSVAKGGDLYEQFF. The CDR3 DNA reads TGTGCCAGCAGCGTAGCTAAAGGGGGCGATCTATATGAGCAGTTCTTC.

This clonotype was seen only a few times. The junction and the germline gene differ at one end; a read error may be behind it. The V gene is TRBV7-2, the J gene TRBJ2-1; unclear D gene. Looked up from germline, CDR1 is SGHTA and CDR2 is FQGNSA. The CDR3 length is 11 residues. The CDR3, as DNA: TGTGCCAGCAACTTATTTGGTGAGCAGTTCTTC. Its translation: CASNLFGEQFF.

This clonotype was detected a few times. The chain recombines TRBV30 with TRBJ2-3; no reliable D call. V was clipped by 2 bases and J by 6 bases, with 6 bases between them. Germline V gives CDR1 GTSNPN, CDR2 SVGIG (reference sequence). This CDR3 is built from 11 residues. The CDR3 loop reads CAWSIADTQYF. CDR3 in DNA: TGTGCCTGGAGTATAGCTGATACGCAGTATTTT.

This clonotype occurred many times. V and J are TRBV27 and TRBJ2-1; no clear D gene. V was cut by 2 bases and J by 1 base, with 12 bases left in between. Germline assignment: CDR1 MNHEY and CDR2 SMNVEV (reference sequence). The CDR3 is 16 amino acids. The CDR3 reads CASSLVSPPSYNEQFF. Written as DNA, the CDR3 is TGTGCCAGCAGTTTAGTAAGTCCCCCATCCTACAATGAGCAGTTCTTC.

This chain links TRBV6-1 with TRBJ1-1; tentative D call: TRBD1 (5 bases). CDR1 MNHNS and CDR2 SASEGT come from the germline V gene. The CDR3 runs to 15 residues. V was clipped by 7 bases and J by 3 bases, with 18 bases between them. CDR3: CASTRRGRMDTEAFF. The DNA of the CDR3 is TGTGCCAGCACCCGAAGGGGAAGAATGGACACTGAAGCTTTCTTT.

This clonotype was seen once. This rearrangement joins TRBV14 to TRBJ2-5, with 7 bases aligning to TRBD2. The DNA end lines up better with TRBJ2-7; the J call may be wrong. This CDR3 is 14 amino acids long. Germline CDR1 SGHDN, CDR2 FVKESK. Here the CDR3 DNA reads TGTGCCAGCAGCCATGTTGGAGGGAGGGGCGAGCAGTACTTC. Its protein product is CASSHVGGRGEQYF.

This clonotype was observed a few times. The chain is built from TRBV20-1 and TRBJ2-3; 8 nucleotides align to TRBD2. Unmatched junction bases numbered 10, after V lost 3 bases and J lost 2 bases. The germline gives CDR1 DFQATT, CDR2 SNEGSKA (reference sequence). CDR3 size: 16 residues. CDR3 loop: CSASPPGRVLTDTQYF. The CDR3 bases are TGCAGTGCTAGCCCTCCCGGGAGGGTTCTCACAGATACGCAGTATTTT.

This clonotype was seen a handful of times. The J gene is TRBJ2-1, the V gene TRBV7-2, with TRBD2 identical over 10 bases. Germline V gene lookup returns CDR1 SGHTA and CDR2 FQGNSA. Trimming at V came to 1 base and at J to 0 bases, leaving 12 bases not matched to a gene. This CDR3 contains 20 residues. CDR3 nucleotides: TGTGCCAGCAGCTTAGGTTGGCTAGCGGGGGTCTATAGCTCCTACAATGAGCAGTTCTTC. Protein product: CASSLGWLAGVYSSYNEQFF.

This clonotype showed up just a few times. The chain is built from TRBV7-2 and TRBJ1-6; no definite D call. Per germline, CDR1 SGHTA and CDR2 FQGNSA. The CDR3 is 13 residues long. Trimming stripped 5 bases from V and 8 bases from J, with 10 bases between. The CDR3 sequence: CASSPPDYSPLHF. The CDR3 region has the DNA TGTGCCAGCAGCCCCCCCGACTATTCACCCCTCCACTTT.

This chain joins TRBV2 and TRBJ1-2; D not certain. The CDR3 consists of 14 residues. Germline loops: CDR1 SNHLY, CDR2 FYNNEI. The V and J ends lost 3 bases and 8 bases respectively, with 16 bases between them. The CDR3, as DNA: TGTGCCAGCAGTGAGGGTCAGGCCCGTTTAGGCTACACCTTC. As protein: CASSEGQARLGYTF.

CDR3 residues: CASSLTWGADEQFF. CDR3 DNA sequence: TGTGCCAGCAGCTTAACTTGGGGGGCGGATGAGCAGTTCTTC. The rearrangement joins TRBV7-3 to TRBJ2-1; D possibly matches TRBD1 or TRBD2 (6 bases each). Germline V CDR1 and CDR2: SGHTA, FQGTGA. The CDR3 sequence is 14 residues long. V was trimmed by 0 bases and J by 8 bases, leaving 11 bases between them.

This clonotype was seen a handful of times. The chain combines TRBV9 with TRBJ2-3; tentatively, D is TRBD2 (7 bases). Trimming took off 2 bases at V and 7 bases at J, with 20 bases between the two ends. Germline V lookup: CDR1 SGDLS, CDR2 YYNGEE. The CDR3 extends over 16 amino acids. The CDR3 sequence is CASSVRDKGGTNTQYF. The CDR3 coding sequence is TGTGCCAGCAGCGTTCGGGACAAAGGCGGGACTAATACGCAGTATTTT.

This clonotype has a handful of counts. The CDR3 is CASSENTGQLYGYTF. In DNA, the CDR3 is TGTGCCAGCAGTGAAAATACGGGACAGCTCTATGGCTACACCTTC. This chain joins TRBV6-1 and TRBJ1-2; 7 positions agree with TRBD1. V shed 2 bases, J shed 4 bases, and the junction held 7 bases outside the gene matches. Germline loops: CDR1 MNHNS, CDR2 SASEGT. CDR3 length equals 15 residues.

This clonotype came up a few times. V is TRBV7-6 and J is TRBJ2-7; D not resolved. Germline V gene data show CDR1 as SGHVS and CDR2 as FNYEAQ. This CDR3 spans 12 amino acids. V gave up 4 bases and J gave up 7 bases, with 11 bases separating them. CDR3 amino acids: CASSSSLLEQYF. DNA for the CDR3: TGTGCCAGCAGCTCCTCCCTATTGGAGCAGTACTTC. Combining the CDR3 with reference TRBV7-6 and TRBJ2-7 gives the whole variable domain GAGVSQSPRYKVTKRGQDVALRCDPISGHVSLYWYRQALGQGPEFLTYFNYEAQQDKSGLPNDRFSAERPEGSISTLTIQRTEQRDSAMYRCASSSSLLEQYFGPGTRLTVT.

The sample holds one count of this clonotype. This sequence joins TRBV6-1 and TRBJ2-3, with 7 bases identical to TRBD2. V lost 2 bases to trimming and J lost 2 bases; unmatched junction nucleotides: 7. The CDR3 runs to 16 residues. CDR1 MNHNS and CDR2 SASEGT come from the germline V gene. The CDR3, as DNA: TGTGCCAGCAGTGAACTTAGCGGGTCGGACACAGATACGCAGTATTTT. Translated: CASSELSGSDTDTQYF.

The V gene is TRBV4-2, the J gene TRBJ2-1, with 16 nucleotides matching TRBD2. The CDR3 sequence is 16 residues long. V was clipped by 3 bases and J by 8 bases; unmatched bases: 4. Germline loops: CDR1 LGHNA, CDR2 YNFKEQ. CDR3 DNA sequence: TGTGCCAGCAGCCAGGGGACTAGCGGGAGGGCCCATGAGCAGTTCTTC. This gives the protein CASSQGTSGRAHEQFF.

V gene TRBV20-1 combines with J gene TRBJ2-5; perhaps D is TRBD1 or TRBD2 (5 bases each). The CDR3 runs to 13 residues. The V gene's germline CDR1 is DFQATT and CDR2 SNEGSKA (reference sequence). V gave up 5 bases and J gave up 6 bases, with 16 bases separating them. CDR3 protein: CSAGGGANKTQYF. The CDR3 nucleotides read TGCAGTGCTGGGGGTGGCGCCAATAAGACCCAGTACTTC.

Here the CDR3 DNA reads TGTGCCAGCAGTGAACAGGGACCCAATCAGCCCCAGCATTTT. This translates into CASSEQGPNQPQHF. The rearrangement links TRBV6-1 to TRBJ1-5; D possibly corresponds to TRBD1 (5 bases). CDR1 is MNHNS and CDR2 is SASEGT in the germline V gene. CDR3 length equals 14 residues. Trimming took 2 bases from V and 3 from J, leaving 8 bases between them.

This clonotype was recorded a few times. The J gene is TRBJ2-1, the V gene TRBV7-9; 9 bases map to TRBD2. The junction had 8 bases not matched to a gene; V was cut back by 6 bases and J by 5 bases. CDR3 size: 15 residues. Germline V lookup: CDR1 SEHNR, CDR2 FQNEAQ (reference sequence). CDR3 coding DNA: TGTGCCAGCAGTTTTCTTAGACTAGCGGACAATGAGCAGTTCTTC. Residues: CASSFLRLADNEQFF.

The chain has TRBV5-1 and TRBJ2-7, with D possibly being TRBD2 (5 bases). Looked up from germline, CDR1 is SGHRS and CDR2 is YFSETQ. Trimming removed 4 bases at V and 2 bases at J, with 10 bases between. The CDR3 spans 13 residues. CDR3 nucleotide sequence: TGCGCCAGCAGCCTCGGGATCCCCTACGAGCAGTACTTC. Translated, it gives CASSLGIPYEQYF.

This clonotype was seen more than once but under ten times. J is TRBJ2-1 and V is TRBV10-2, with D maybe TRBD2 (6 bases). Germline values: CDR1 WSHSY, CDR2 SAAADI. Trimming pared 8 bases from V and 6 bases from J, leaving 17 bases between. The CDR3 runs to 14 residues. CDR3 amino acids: CASCRGEAGNEQFF. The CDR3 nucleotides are TGCGCCAGCTGCCGAGGGGAGGCTGGCAATGAGCAGTTCTTC.

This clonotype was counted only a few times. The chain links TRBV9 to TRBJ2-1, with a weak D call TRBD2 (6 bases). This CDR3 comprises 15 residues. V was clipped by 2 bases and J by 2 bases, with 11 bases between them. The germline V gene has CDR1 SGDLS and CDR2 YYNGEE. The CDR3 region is CASSVGGDPYNEQFF. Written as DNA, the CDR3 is TGTGCCAGCAGCGTTGGCGGGGACCCCTACAATGAGCAGTTCTTC.

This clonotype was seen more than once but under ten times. The CDR3 loop reads CASSPHSDQPQHF. The CDR3 DNA follows: TGTGCCAGCAGCCCCCATTCTGATCAGCCCCAGCATTTT. The chain combines TRBV7-9 with TRBJ1-5; D not resolved. The CDR3 spans 13 residues. Trimming pared 5 bases from V and 5 bases from J, leaving 10 bases between. Germline V gene lookup returns CDR1 SEHNR and CDR2 FQNEAQ (reference sequence).